The clone carrying this T cell receptor beta chain occurred many times. Its target is unknown. This specimen comes from a study of CD8 T cells in ankylosing spondylitis. Regarding the study as a whole: A motif in TCR beta, a set of about 8 highly homologous variants, appeared characteristic of ankylosing spondylitis blood. It was reported that disease-linked clones were significantly enriched in matched ankylosing spondylitis synovial fluid.

The CDR3 is made up of 16 amino acids. Germline assignment: CDR1 MNHEY and CDR2 SVGAGI. Trimming pared 4 bases from V and 0 bases from J, leaving 12 bases between. Researchers built TCR beta libraries using quantitative 5'-RACE with molecular barcodes. TCRdb itself ran the 5' RACE reads through MiXCR, one entry per CDR3 protein. The table has 200,000 to 250,000 distinct CDR3 sequences, about 7% seen once. The sequence was collected from a male donor with ankylosing spondylitis. This chain connects TRBV6-5 to TRBJ1-4; D remains unclear. The sequenced sample consisted of blood, either unsorted or a sorted T cell fraction (not recorded which). In DNA, the CDR3 is TGTGCCAGCAGTTCAGTCACAACAGCAACTAATGAAAAACTGTTTTTT. Residues: CASSSVTTATNEKLFF.